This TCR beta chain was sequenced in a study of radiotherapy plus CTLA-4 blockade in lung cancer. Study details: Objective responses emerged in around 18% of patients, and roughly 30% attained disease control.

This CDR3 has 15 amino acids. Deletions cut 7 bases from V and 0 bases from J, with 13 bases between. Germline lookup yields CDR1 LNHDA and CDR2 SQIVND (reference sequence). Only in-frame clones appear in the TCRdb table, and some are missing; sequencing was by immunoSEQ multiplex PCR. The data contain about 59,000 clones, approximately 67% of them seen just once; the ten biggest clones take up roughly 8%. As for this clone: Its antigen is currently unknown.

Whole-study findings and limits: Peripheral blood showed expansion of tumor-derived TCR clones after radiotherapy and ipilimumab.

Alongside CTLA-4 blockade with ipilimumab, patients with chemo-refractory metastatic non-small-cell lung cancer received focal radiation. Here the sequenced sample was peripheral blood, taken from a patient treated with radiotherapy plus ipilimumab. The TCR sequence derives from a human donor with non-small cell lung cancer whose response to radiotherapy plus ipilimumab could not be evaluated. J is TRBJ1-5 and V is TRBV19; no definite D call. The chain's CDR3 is CASTPGTYSNQPQHF. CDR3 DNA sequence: TGTGCCAGTACCCCGGGAACTTATAGCAATCAGCCCCAGCATTTT.